In this sample, the clone carrying this T cell receptor (beta chain) turned up once. This entry belongs to a study of technical replicates of blood from a handful of donors. Only in-frame clones appear in the TCRdb table, and some are missing; sequencing was by immunoSEQ multiplex PCR. The sample has 79,000 or so clones, roughly 90% seen once. The CDR3 runs to 14 residues. Trimming at V came to 3 bases and at J to 1 base, leaving 2 bases not matched to a gene. CDR1 is MNHEY and CDR2 is SMNVEV in the germline V gene (reference sequence). The TCR originated in a human donor in good health. The V gene is TRBV27, the J gene TRBJ2-7; 8 nucleotides line up with TRBD1. Sequenced: T cells isolated from PBMCs. The CDR3 protein is CASSLRTGSYEQYF. The CDR3 DNA reads TGTGCCAGCAGTTTGCGGACAGGGTCCTACGAGCAGTACTTC.